This is a list of T cell receptor beta chains from one sample in a study of T cell repertoires in cytomegalovirus infection. Their cognate antigens are unknown. TCRdb re-analysed the reads in MiXCR, keeping a single row per CDR3 protein. Of approximately 470,000 distinct CDR3 sequences in the sample, under 55% were seen once. The sequenced sample was cultured PBMCs, obtained from culture after CMV antigen stimulation. The receptors come from a human donor in good health (CMV status not recorded). Some clones in this sample may be carry-over from other donors' samples. Both conserved end residues are part of each CDR3. Fields, in order: clone size, J gene, D gene, V gene, CDR3 protein, CDR3 DNA. The D gene is left open where the match is weak. The listing skips clone size in some rows; elsewhere it reads once, few, many or a size class.

NA	TRBJ2-3	NA	TRBV28	CATWTAQVSYTDTQYF	TGTGCCACCTGGACAGCCCAAGTAAGCTACACAGATACGCAGTATTTT
NA	TRBJ1-4	NA	TRBV7-6	CASSLSTTNEKLFF	TGTGCCAGCAGCTTATCAACAACTAATGAAAAACTGTTTTTT
NA	TRBJ1-5	NA	TRBV5-1	CASSLGDDNQPQHF	TGCGCCAGCAGCTTGGGGGATGACAATCAGCCCCAGCATTTT
NA	TRBJ2-3	NA	TRBV7-2	CASSLAKGTSRADTQYF	TGTGCCAGCAGCTTAGCGAAGGGAACTAGCAGAGCAGATACGCAGTATTTT
NA	TRBJ1-4	NA	TRBV6-6	CASSYRPEKLFF	TGTGCCAGCAGTTACAGACCTGAAAAACTGTTTTTT
few	TRBJ2-3	NA	TRBV19	CASSIRTIGNTQYF	TGTGCCAGTAGTATAAGGACTATCGGCAATACGCAGTATTTT
NA	TRBJ2-5	NA	TRBV20-1	CSARGSDQETQYF	TGCAGTGCTAGAGGGTCAGACCAAGAGACCCAGTACTTC
NA	TRBJ2-2	NA	TRBV7-2	CASSPRQALTGELFF	TGTGCCAGCAGCCCACGACAGGCCCTCACCGGGGAGCTGTTTTTT
few	TRBJ2-5	NA	TRBV7-9	CASSLGLPIQETQYF	TGTGCCAGCAGCTTAGGGTTGCCTATTCAAGAGACCCAGTACTTC
NA	TRBJ2-1	NA	TRBV11-3	CASSRLRGGEQFF	TGTGCCAGCAGCCGACTAAGGGGAGGTGAGCAGTTCTTC
few	TRBJ2-7	TRBD2	TRBV6-5	CASSFGRTSGLYEQYF	TGTGCCAGCAGTTTTGGGAGGACTAGCGGCCTCTACGAGCAGTACTTC
NA	TRBJ1-2	TRBD1	TRBV27	CASSLSVSTGRGMGYTF	TGTGCCAGCAGTTTATCAGTCTCGACAGGGCGCGGCATGGGCTACACCTTC
once	TRBJ2-1	TRBD2	TRBV2	CATSTGTSGIEQFF	TGTGCCACCAGCACCGGGACTAGCGGCATTGAGCAGTTCTTC
NA	TRBJ2-3	NA	TRBV24-1	CATSDQGATDTQYF	TGTGCCACCAGTGATCAGGGCGCCACAGATACGCAGTATTTT
NA	TRBJ2-1	NA	TRBV7-2	CASSLAGGPSYNEQFF	TGTGCCAGCAGCTTAGCTGGGGGACCCTCCTACAATGAGCAGTTCTTC
few	TRBJ2-1	TRBD1	TRBV12-3/TRBV12-4	CASSPRDRGFINEQFF	TGTGCCAGCAGTCCCCGGGACAGGGGGTTTATCAATGAGCAGTTCTTC
NA	TRBJ2-3	TRBD2	TRBV11-3	CASSPGAGVDTQYF	TGTGCCAGCAGCCCTGGGGCGGGAGTGGATACGCAGTATTTT
NA	TRBJ2-1	TRBD2	TRBV20-1	CSRGGGRAASYNEQFF	TGCAGTCGCGGCGGCGGGAGGGCCGCTTCCTACAATGAGCAGTTCTTC
NA	TRBJ2-2	NA	TRBV20-1	CSASRRENTGELFF	TGCAGTGCTAGTAGGCGGGAGAACACCGGGGAGCTGTTTTTT
many	TRBJ2-1	NA	TRBV7-2	CASSFWGNEQFF	TGTGCCAGCAGCTTTTGGGGAAATGAGCAGTTCTTC
NA	TRBJ2-1	NA	TRBV4-3	CASSQVSLSEQFF	TGCGCCAGCAGCCAAGTAAGTCTAAGTGAGCAGTTCTTC
NA	TRBJ1-4	NA	TRBV10-3	CAIGGGATNEKLFF	TGTGCCATCGGTGGGGGGGCAACTAATGAAAAACTGTTTTTT
NA	TRBJ1-6	NA	TRBV27	CASSLSTNSPLHF	TGTGCCAGCAGTTTATCGACTAATTCACCCCTCCACTTT
few	TRBJ2-1	NA	TRBV7-9	CASSSTGPRDATYNEQFF	TGTGCCAGCAGCTCCACAGGGCCCCGGGACGCCACCTACAATGAGCAGTTCTTC
few	TRBJ1-5	TRBD1	TRBV6-1	CASSVGRGWSGQGYQPQHF	TGTGCCAGCAGTGTGGGGAGGGGGTGGTCGGGACAGGGTTATCAGCCCCAGCATTTT
NA	TRBJ2-1	TRBD1	TRBV6-6	CASPGTGLFF	TGTGCCAGTCCCGGGACAGGCCTGTTCTTC
NA	TRBJ2-2	TRBD2	TRBV7-2	CASSLGLAIGELFF	TGTGCCAGCAGCTTAGGACTAGCAATCGGGGAGCTGTTTTTT
few	TRBJ1-5	TRBD1	TRBV11-2	CASSSPGTGNQPQHF	TGTGCCAGCAGCTCGCCAGGGACAGGTAATCAGCCCCAGCATTTT
few	TRBJ2-1	NA	TRBV7-6	CASSLILGNEQFF	TGTGCCAGCAGCTTAATTCTGGGGAATGAGCAGTTCTTC
few	TRBJ1-6	NA	TRBV7-8	CASSPGPRGNSPLHF	TGTGCCAGCAGCCCGGGGCCTCGGGGAAATTCACCCCTCCACTTT
few	TRBJ2-3	TRBD1	TRBV7-8	CASSRDRSEGRDTQYF	TGTGCCAGCAGCCGGGACAGAAGCGAGGGTAGAGATACGCAGTATTTT
few	TRBJ2-1	NA	TRBV7-2	CASSLGHNSYNEQFF	TGTGCCAGCAGCTTGGGACACAACTCCTACAATGAGCAGTTCTTC
NA	TRBJ2-3	TRBD2	TRBV7-9	CASSSPDLAGGMDTQYF	TGTGCCAGCAGCTCGCCCGACCTAGCGGGAGGTATGGATACGCAGTATTTT
few	TRBJ2-7	TRBD1	TRBV7-2	CASSPAPGGADEQYF	TGTGCCAGCAGCCCGGCCCCAGGGGGCGCTGACGAGCAGTACTTC
NA	TRBJ2-1	TRBD2	TRBV4-1	CASSGTSGGVNEQFF	TGCGCCAGCAGCGGGACTAGCGGGGGTGTCAATGAGCAGTTCTTC
NA	TRBJ1-1	NA	TRBV12-3/TRBV12-4	CASNSAGARAFF	TGTGCCAGCAACTCAGCAGGGGCCCGGGCTTTCTTT
few	TRBJ2-7	TRBD2	TRBV7-8	CASSLTGGNEQYF	TGTGCCAGCAGCTTAACGGGGGGAAACGAGCAGTACTTC
NA	TRBJ1-5	NA	TRBV2	CASSQGAGNQPQHF	TGTGCCAGCAGTCAGGGTGCGGGCAATCAGCCCCAGCATTTT
few	TRBJ2-1	NA	TRBV7-2	CASSLDAGNEQFF	TGTGCCAGCAGCTTAGATGCGGGCAATGAGCAGTTCTTC
NA	TRBJ2-5	NA	TRBV6-1	CASHLVRGLGTQYF	TGTGCCAGCCACCTAGTACGCGGCCTTGGGACCCAGTACTTC
few	TRBJ2-3	TRBD2	TRBV6-8	CASSGERGSSTDTQYF	TGTGCCAGCAGTGGAGAGCGGGGTTCTAGCACAGATACGCAGTATTTT
NA	TRBJ1-1	NA	TRBV14	CASSPLDRDTEAFF	TGTGCCAGCAGCCCTTTGGACCGAGACACTGAAGCTTTCTTT
few	TRBJ1-5	NA	TRBV19	CASSIPLQSADQPQHF	TGTGCCAGTAGTATCCCACTTCAGAGTGCGGATCAGCCCCAGCATTTT
NA	TRBJ1-3	NA	TRBV7-2	CASSLNRPLYSGNTIYF	TGTGCCAGCAGCTTAAATCGACCCTTATACTCTGGAAACACCATATATTTT
NA	TRBJ2-7	TRBD1	TRBV12-3/TRBV12-4	CASSLGQGADYEQYF	TGTGCCAGCAGTTTAGGGCAGGGGGCGGACTACGAGCAGTACTTC
few	TRBJ2-2	NA	TRBV7-2	CASRSPGVSTGELFF	TGTGCCAGCAGATCGCCAGGGGTTAGCACCGGGGAGCTGTTTTTT
NA	TRBJ1-5	NA	TRBV6-1	CASRRVLAGGEPQHF	TGTGCCAGCAGAAGGGTCCTGGCCGGGGGAGAGCCCCAGCATTTT
NA	TRBJ1-2	NA	TRBV6-1	CASSYHRDYGYTF	TGTGCCAGCAGTTACCACCGGGACTATGGCTACACCTTC
NA	TRBJ1-1	NA	TRBV7-4	CASSPQLRGRGPPIEAFF	TGTGCCAGCAGCCCACAACTTCGAGGGCGCGGCCCACCCATTGAAGCTTTCTTT
NA	TRBJ1-5	NA	TRBV4-1	CASSQLINQPQHF	TGCGCCAGCAGCCAATTGATCAATCAGCCCCAGCATTTT